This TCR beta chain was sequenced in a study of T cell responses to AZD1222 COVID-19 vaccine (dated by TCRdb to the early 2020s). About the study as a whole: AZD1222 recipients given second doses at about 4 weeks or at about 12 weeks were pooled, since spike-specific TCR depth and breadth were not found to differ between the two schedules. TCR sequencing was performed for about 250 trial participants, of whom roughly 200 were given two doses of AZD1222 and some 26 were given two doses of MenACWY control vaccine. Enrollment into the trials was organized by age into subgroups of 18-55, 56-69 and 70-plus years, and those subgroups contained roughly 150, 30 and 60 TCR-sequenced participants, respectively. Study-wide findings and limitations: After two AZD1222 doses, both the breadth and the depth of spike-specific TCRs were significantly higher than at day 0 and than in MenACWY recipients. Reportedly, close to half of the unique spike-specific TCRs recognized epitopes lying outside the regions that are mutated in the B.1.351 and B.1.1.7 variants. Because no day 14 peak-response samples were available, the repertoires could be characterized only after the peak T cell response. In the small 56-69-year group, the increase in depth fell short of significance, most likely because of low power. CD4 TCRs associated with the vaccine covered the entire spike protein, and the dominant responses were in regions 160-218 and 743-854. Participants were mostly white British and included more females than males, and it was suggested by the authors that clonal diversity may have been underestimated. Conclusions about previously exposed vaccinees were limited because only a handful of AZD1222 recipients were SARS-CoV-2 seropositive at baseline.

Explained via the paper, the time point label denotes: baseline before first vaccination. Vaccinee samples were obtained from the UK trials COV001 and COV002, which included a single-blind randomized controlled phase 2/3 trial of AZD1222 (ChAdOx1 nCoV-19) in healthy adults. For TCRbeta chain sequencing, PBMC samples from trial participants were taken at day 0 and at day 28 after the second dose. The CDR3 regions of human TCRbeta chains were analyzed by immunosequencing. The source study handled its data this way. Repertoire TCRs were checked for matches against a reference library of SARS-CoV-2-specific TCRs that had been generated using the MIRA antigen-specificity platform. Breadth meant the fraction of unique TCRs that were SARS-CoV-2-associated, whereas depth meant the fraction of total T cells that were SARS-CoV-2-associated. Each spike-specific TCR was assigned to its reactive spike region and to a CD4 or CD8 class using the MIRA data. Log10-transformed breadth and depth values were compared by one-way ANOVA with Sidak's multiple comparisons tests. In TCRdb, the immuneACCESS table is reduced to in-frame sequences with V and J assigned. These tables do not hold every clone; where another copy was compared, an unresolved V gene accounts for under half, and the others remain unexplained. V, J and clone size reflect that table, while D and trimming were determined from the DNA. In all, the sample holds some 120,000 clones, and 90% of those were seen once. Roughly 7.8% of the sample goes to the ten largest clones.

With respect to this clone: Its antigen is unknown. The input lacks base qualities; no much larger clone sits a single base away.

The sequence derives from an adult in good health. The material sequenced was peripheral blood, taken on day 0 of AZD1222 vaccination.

The CDR3 corresponds to CASTPAQDSPLHF. The DNA reads as follows: TGTGCCAGCACCCCCGCTCAGGATTCACCCCTCCACTTT. The chain links TRBV28 with TRBJ1-6, with an unclear D gene assignment. V was cut back by 7 bases and J by 8 bases, leaving a gap of 12 bases between them. Counted from cysteine to phenylalanine, this CDR3 has 13 amino acids. Only the CDR3 DNA is retained, 39 bases long and in frame from the first base. The germline V gene supplies CDR1 MDHEN and CDR2 SYDVKM.